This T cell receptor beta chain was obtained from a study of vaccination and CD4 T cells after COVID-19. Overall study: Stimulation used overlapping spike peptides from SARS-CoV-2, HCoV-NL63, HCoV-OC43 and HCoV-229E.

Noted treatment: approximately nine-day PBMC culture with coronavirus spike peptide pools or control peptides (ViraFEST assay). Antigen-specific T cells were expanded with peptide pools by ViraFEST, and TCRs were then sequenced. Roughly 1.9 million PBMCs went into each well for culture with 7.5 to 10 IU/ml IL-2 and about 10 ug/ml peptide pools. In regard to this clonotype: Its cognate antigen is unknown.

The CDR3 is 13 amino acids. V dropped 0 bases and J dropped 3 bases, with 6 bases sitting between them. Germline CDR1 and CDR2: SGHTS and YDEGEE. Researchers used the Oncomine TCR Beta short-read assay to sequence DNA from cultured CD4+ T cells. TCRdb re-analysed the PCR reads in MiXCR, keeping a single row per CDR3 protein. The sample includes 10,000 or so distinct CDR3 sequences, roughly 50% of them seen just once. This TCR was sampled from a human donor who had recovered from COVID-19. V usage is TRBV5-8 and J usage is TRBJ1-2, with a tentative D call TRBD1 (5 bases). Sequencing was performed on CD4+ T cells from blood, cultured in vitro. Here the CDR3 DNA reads TGTGCCAGCAGCTTGGGGGACTACTATGGCTACACCTTC. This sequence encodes CASSLGDYYGYTF.